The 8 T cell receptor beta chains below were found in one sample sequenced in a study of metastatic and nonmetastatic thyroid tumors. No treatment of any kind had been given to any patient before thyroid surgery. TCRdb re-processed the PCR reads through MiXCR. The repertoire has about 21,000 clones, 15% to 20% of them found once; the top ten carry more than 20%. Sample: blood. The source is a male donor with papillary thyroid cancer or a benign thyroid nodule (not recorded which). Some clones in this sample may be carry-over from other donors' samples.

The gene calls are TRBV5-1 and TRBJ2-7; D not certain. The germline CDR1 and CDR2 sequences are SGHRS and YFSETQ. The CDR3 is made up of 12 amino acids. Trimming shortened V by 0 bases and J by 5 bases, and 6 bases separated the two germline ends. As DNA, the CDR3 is TGCGCCAGCAGCTTGGCAAGGAACGAGCAGTACTTC. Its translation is CASSLARNEQYF.

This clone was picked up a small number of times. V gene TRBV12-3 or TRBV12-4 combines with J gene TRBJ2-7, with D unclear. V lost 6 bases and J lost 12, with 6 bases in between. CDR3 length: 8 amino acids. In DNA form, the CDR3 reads TGTGCCAGCAGAGCGTGGTACTTC. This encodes CASRAWYF.

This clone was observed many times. CDR3 amino acids: CASTRSGIQETQYF. The CDR3 DNA follows: TGTGCCAGCACCCGATCCGGGATACAAGAGACCCAGTACTTC. The V gene is TRBV28, the J gene TRBJ2-5, with D perhaps matching TRBD2 (5 bases). Germline CDR1 and CDR2: MDHEN and SYDVKM. CDR3 length: 14 residues. V shed 7 bases and J shed 2 bases, with 14 bases lying between them. Full variable domain (remainder filled in from reference TRBV28 and TRBJ2-5): DVKVTQSSRYLVKRTGEKVFLECVQDMDHENMFWYRQDPGLGLRLIYFSYDVKMKEKGDIPEGYSVSREKKERFSLILESASTNQTSMYLCASTRSGIQETQYFGPGTRLLVL.

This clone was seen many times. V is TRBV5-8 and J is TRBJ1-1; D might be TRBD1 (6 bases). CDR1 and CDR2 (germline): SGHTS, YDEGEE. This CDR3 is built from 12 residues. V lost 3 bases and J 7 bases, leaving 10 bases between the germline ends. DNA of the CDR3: TGTGCCAGCAGCTGGGACATAAGTGAAGCTTTCTTT. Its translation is CASSWDISEAFF.

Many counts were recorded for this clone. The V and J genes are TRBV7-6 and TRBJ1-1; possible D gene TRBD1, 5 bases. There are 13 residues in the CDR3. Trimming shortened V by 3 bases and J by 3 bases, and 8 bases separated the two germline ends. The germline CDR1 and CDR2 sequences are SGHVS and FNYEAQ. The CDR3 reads CASSFRVDTEAFF. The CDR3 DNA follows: TGTGCCAGCAGCTTCAGGGTTGACACTGAAGCTTTCTTT. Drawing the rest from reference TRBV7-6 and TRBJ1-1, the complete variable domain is GAGVSQSPRYKVTKRGQDVALRCDPISGHVSLYWYRQALGQGPEFLTYFNYEAQQDKSGLPNDRFSAERPEGSISTLTIQRTEQRDSAMYRCASSFRVDTEAFFGQGTRLTVV.

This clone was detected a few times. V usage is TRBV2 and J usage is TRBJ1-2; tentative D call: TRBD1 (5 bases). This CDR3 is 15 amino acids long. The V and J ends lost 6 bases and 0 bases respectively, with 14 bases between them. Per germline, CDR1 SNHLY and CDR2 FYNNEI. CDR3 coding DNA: TGTGCCAGCAGCGAGACAGTAACCACTAACTATGGCTACACCTTC. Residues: CASSETVTTNYGYTF. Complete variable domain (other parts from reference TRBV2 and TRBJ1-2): EPEVTQTPSHQVTQMGQEVILRCVPISNHLYFYWYRQILGQKVEFLVSFYNNEISEKSEIFDDQFSVERPDGSNFTLKIRSTKLEDSAMYFCASSETVTTNYGYTFGSGTRLTVV.

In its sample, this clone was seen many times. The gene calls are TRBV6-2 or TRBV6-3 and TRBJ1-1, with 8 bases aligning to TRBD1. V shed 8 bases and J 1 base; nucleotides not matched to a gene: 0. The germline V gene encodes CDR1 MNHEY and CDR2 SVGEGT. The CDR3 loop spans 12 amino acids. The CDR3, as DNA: TGTGCCAGCGGACAGGGGAACACTGAAGCTTTCTTT. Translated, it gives CASGQGNTEAFF.

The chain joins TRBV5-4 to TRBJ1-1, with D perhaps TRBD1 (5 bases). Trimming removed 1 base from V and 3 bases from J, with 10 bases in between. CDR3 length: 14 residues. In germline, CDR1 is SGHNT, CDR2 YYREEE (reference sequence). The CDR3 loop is CASSLWGSDTEAFF. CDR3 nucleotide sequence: TGTGCCAGCAGCTTGTGGGGGTCGGACACTGAAGCTTTCTTT.